This TCR beta chain was sequenced in a study of response to subunit inactivated influenza vaccine. Study-level results: It was suggested by the authors that few new T cells are recruited by each seasonal influenza vaccination.

This clonotype has a count of ten or more. The antigen is not known. TCRdb independently ran MiXCR on the RT-PCR reads; one entry per CDR3 protein. Counted here are over 450,000 distinct CDR3 sequences, approximately 12% occurring once; the ten biggest clones make up around 14%. CDR1 and CDR2 (germline): SGHDN, FVKESK. The CDR3 contains 18 residues. V was clipped by 0 bases and J by 3 bases, with 17 bases between them. The sequencing here drew on PBMCs from blood, taken more than 35 days after vaccination. The chain joins TRBV14 to TRBJ2-2, with a tentative D call TRBD1 (6 bases). This receptor was taken from a man between 45 and 60 years old who received an inactivated influenza vaccine. The CDR3 region is CASSQDRAGARYTGELFF. The DNA for the CDR3 is TGTGCCAGCAGCCAAGATCGGGCAGGGGCTCGGTACACCGGGGAGCTGTTTTTT.